This T cell receptor beta chain comes out of a study of cytomegalovirus exposure and HLA in healthy donors. From germline, CDR1 is SGHVS and CDR2 FQNEAQ. J was trimmed by 2 bases and V by 4 bases; bases with no gene match: 5. The CDR3 runs to 15 residues. PCR used 60 Vbeta primers and 13 Jbeta primers. Only in-frame clones appear in the TCRdb table, and some are missing; sequencing was by immunoSEQ multiplex PCR. The repertoire includes about 31,000 clones, about 70% of them detected once, and 9.5% to 13% sits in the top ten. Notes on the study in general: Reportedly, a later analysis found an Asian-associated ancestry cluster had fewer N-insertions than the approximately 670-donor mean. CMV serostatus was the sole immune exposure data available. Later, TCR association rates were found to vary by HLA locus, highest for DRB1 and lowest for HLA-C.

Details on this clone: What it recognizes is unknown.

Sequencing input: PBMCs. This receptor was obtained from a man aged 40-49 years in good health and CMV-seropositive. The chain joins TRBV7-8 to TRBJ1-5; 7 bases are shared with TRBD1. The CDR3 coding sequence is TGTGCCAGCAGCTCCCAGGGGGGCGGCAATCAGCCCCAGCATTTT. Amino acid sequence: CASSSQGGGNQPQHF. The whole variable domain, filled in from reference TRBV7-8 and TRBJ1-5, reads GAGVSQSPRYKVAKRGQDVALRCDPISGHVSLFWYQQALGQGPEFLTYFQNEAQLDKSGLPSDRFFAERPEGSVSTLKIQRTQQEDSAVYLCASSSQGGGNQPQHFGDGTRLSIL.